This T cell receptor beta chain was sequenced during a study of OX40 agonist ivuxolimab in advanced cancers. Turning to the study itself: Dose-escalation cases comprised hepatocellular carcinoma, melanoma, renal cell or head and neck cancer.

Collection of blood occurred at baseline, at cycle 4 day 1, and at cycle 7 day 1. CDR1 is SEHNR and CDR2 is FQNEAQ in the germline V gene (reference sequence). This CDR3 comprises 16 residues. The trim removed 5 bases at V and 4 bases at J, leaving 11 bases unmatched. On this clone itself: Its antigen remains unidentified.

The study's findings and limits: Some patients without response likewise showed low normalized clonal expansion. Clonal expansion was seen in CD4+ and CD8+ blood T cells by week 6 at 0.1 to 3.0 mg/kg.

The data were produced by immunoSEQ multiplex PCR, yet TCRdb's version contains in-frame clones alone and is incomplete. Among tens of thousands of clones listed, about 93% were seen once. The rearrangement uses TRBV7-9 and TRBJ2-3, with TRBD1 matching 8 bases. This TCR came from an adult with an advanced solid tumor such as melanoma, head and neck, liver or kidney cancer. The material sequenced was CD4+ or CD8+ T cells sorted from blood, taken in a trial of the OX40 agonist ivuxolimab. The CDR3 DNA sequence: TGTGCCAGCAGCCCTCGGACAGGGCATGGCGCAGATACGCAGTATTTT. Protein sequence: CASSPRTGHGADTQYF.